This T cell receptor (beta chain) came from a study of T cell changes during pregnancy in multiple sclerosis. The CDR3 is 14 amino acids. Germline V gene data show CDR1 as SGHNT and CDR2 as YYREEE (reference sequence). The trim removed 0 bases at V and 10 bases at J, leaving 6 bases unmatched. Some clones are missing from TCRdb's copy, which holds only in-frame ones; the method was immunoSEQ multiplex PCR. This table holds some 70,000 clones, approximately 90% found once. The starting material was peripheral blood, obtained in the third trimester of pregnancy. The sequence was obtained from a female donor with multiple sclerosis, enrolled in a pregnancy study. This chain links TRBV5-4 with TRBJ2-4; 8 nucleotides line up with TRBD2. The CDR3: CASSLEGTSLIQYF. The CDR3 DNA follows: TGTGCCAGCAGCTTGGAGGGGACTAGTTTGATTCAGTACTTC.